This TCR beta chain stems from a study of regulatory T cells in long-lasting Graves disease. In the study overall: Persistent cases were those of Graves' disease that involved over 5 years of antithyroid drugs with positive TSH receptor antibodies. Study-level results: Peripheral blood, not thyroid tissue, was the sole material studied. Relative to newly diagnosed Graves' patients, persistent ones had lower TCR diversity.

CDR3 length: 13 amino acids. CDR1 and CDR2 (germline): MDHEN, SYDVKM. V was clipped by 3 bases and J by 1 base, with 7 bases between them. The time point: persistent/refractory GD, antithyroid drugs over 5 years with positive TRAb. Isolated PBMC RNA provided the starting material for the TCR library. Graves' disease diagnosis used American Thyroid Association guidelines. The sample holds many counts of this clonotype. Its matching antigen is unknown. Relying on iRepertoire HTBI primers and Arm-PCR of CDR3 regions, the team built TCR beta libraries. TCRdb re-analysed the multiplex PCR reads in MiXCR, keeping a single row per CDR3 protein. The table has roughly 450,000 distinct CDR3 sequences, about 20% seen once.

This specimen was peripheral blood mononuclear cells (PBMCs), taken when the disease was refractory, from a patient treated with antithyroid drugs. The TCR comes from a female donor with Graves disease. J is TRBJ2-7 and V is TRBV28; no definite D call. The CDR3 nucleotides read TGTGCCAGCAGTTTTGGCAAGTCCTACGAGCAGTACTTC. This codes for CASSFGKSYEQYF.